This T cell receptor (beta chain) was retrieved from a study of beta chain features in type 1 diabetes. Comments on this clone: What it recognizes is unknown.

Germline V lookup: CDR1 PRHDT, CDR2 FYEKMQ (reference sequence). The CDR3 sequence is 13 residues long. Trimming took 5 bases from V and 5 from J, leaving 12 bases between them. Points from the study as a whole: Compared with healthy donors, patients appeared to share more similar naive, central memory and regulatory TCRB repertoires.

Reverse transcription of all isolated RNA meant that expressed TCRB transcripts were sequenced. The protocol was immunoSEQ multiplex PCR, while the TCRdb copy is restricted to in-frame clones and leaves out a portion. The table includes roughly 380,000 clones, around 20% detected once. Sorting with CD45RO/CCR7/CD25/CD127/CD95/CD27 yielded naive, central memory, regulatory and stem-like memory CD4+ cells. Sequencing used naive CD4+ T cells from blood. The gene calls are TRBV13 and TRBJ2-5; D remains unclear. This TCR was sampled from a woman between 18 and 29 years old in good health. The CDR3 DNA reads as TGTGCCAGCAGCATGTCCGAGAGGGAGACCCAGTACTTC. Encoded protein: CASSMSERETQYF.